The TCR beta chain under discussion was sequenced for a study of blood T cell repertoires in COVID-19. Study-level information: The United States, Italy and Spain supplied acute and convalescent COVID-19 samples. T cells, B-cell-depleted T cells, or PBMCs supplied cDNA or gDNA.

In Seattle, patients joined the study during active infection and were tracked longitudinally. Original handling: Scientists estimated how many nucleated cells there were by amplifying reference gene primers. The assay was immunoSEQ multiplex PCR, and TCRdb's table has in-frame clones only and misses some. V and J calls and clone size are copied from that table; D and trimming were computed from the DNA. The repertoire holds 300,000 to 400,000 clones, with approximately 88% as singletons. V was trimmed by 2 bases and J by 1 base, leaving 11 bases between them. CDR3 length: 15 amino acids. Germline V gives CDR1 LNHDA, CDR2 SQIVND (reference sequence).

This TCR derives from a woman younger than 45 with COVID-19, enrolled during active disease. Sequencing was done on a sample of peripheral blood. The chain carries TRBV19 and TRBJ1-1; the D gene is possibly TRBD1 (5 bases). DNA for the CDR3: TGTGCCAGTAGTATATGGGGAAGGGGGAACACTGAAGCTTTCTTT. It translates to CASSIWGRGNTEAFF.